These 11 T cell receptor beta chains came from one sample sequenced in a study of blood T cells in healthy people across ages. Together with a sample-barcoded 5' primer, a J-beta primer mix was included in a second PCR lasting roughly 6 to 12 cycles. One entry per CDR3 protein results from TCRdb running MiXCR on the 5' RACE reads. The table lists about 800,000 distinct CDR3 sequences, 55% to 70% of them singletons. The sequenced sample consisted of blood. These receptors were taken from a man aged 25-45 years in good health.

This chain joins TRBV28 and TRBJ1-2; tentatively, D is TRBD1 (5 bases). Germline CDR1 and CDR2: MDHEN and SYDVKM. CDR3 length: 14 residues. Trimming left V 2 bases short and J 3 bases short, with 10 bases between. The CDR3 reads CASSLATGDYGYTF. CDR3 nucleotide sequence: TGTGCCAGCAGTTTAGCCACAGGAGACTATGGCTACACCTTC.

This clonotype was seen only once. The V and J genes are TRBV27 and TRBJ1-6; no firm D call. The CDR3 runs to 14 residues. With 4 bases removed from V and 4 bases from J, the gap between germline ends came to 8 bases. Germline V gene lookup returns CDR1 MNHEY and CDR2 SMNVEV (reference sequence). CDR3: CASSYQVYNSPLHF. As DNA, the CDR3 is TGTGCCAGCAGTTATCAGGTGTATAATTCACCCCTCCACTTT.

This clonotype was counted only a few times. This chain connects TRBV5-1 to TRBJ2-3; D is possibly TRBD2 (6 bases). Between the trimmed V and J ends, which lost 0 bases and 8 bases, there was a span of 13 bases. CDR3 length equals 14 residues. Per germline, CDR1 SGHRS and CDR2 YFSETQ. CDR3 sequence (DNA): TGCGCCAGCAGCTTGGCCACTAGCCCGGGTACGCAGTATTTT. Translation gives CASSLATSPGTQYF.

The CDR3 DNA reads TGCAGTGCTTCGGACAGGGGGTTTAGTGGAGAGACCCAGTACTTC. Amino acids: CSASDRGFSGETQYF. The chain carries TRBV20-1 and TRBJ2-5; TRBD1 matches at 10 bases. This CDR3 comprises 15 residues. V dropped 5 bases and J dropped 4; count of bases not matched to a gene: 10. Germline V gene lookup returns CDR1 DFQATT and CDR2 SNEGSKA (reference sequence).

The chain is built from TRBV7-9 and TRBJ1-2; 11 positions match TRBD1. The CDR3 spans 17 residues. The ends lost 3 bases at V and 8 bases at J; junction bases unmatched: 14. Germline V CDR1 and CDR2: SEHNR, FQNEAQ (reference sequence). The CDR3 sequence: CASSFPGARTGGWGYTF. DNA for the CDR3: TGTGCCAGCAGCTTCCCCGGAGCCAGGACAGGGGGCTGGGGCTACACCTTC.

This clonotype has more than one count but fewer than ten. This chain uses TRBV2 with TRBJ2-1; no reliable D call. CDR1 and CDR2 (germline): SNHLY, FYNNEI. Trimming stripped 8 bases from V and 6 bases from J, with 5 bases between. The CDR3 runs to 10 residues. CDR3 sequence reads: CASLGNEQFF. The CDR3 DNA reads as TGTGCCAGCTTAGGCAATGAGCAGTTCTTC. Full variable domain (rest looked up from reference TRBV2 and TRBJ2-1): EPEVTQTPSHQVTQMGQEVILRCVPISNHLYFYWYRQILGQKVEFLVSFYNNEISEKSEIFDDQFSVERPDGSNFTLKIRSTKLEDSAMYFCASLGNEQFFGPGTRLTVL.

In this sample, this clonotype turned up a few times. The chain recombines TRBV4-2 with TRBJ1-4; TRBD1 might be the D (5 bases). The CDR3 is 15 residues long. The V end was cut by 3 bases, the J end by 5 bases, with 13 bases between. Germline V gene data show CDR1 as LGHNA and CDR2 as YNFKEQ. The CDR3 spells CASSQATGVNEKLFF. As DNA, the CDR3 is TGTGCCAGCAGCCAGGCGACGGGGGTGAATGAAAAACTGTTTTTT.

V gene TRBV25-1 combines with J gene TRBJ1-1, with D perhaps TRBD1 (6 bases). Trimming removed 5 bases from V and 4 bases from J, with 11 bases in between. There are 13 residues in the CDR3. CDR1 is MGHDK, CDR2 SYGVNS, per germline. The CDR3, as DNA: TGTGCCAGCAGTCGAAGGGGGGGCACTGAAGCTTTCTTT. Translating gives CASSRRGGTEAFF.

The chain employs TRBV7-2 and TRBJ2-3, with D possibly TRBD2 on 6 matching bases. The CDR3 is 14 residues long. CDR1 is SGHTA and CDR2 is FQGNSA in the germline V gene. V was pared by 5 bases and J by 6 bases, with 15 bases between. Here the CDR3 DNA reads TGTGCCAGCAGCCGAATCCTAGCGTTGGATACGCAGTATTTT. Protein sequence: CASSRILALDTQYF.

V usage is TRBV27 and J usage is TRBJ2-1, with D maybe TRBD2 (5 bases). V shed 5 bases and J shed 13 bases, with 24 bases lying between them. Germline lookup yields CDR1 MNHEY and CDR2 SMNVEV (reference sequence). This CDR3 region has 15 residues. As DNA, the CDR3 is TGTGCCAGCAGTCTAAGCAACGGAGGAAGAGAGACCCAGTTCTTC. It encodes CASSLSNGGRETQFF.

This chain uses TRBV29-1 with TRBJ2-5; D is uncertain. Trimming cost V 3 bases and J 1 base, with 9 bases left between them. Germline lookup yields CDR1 SQVTM and CDR2 ANQGSEA. This CDR3 contains 13 residues. CDR3 residues: CSVEGNSQETQYF. The CDR3 nucleotides are TGCAGCGTTGAGGGCAATAGCCAAGAGACCCAGTACTTC.